Listed below are T cell receptor beta chains from one sample, sequenced in a study of blood T cell repertoires in COVID-19. Assay used: immunoSEQ multiplex PCR; TCRdb lists only in-frame clones, some missing. The table includes roughly 320,000 clones, approximately 91% detected once. The specimen sequenced was PBMCs or T cells enriched from blood (not recorded which). Source of these receptors: a woman in her 30s who had been exposed to COVID-19. Both conserved end residues are part of each CDR3. Each record gives: CDR3 DNA, CDR3 protein, clone size, J gene, V gene, D gene. D genes are given only for firm matches. Part of the rows lack a size; the others show once, few, many or a class for expanded clones.

DNA: TGTGCCAGCAGCTTAGACCCAGTGGGCTTTAATGAAGCTTTCTTT
CDR3: CASSLDPVGFNEAFF
size: .
J: TRBJ1-1
V: TRBV7-2
D: .

DNA: TGCAGCGTAACCACCCCGGTGGGCGGCTACACCTTC
CDR3: CSVTTPVGGYTF
size: .
J: TRBJ1-2
V: TRBV29-1
D: .

DNA: TGTGCCAGCAGCCCACTTACGTCTGTGTCTGCCTACAATGAGCAGTTCTTC
CDR3: CASSPLTSVSAYNEQFF
size: .
J: TRBJ2-1
V: TRBV11-2
D: .

DNA: TGTGCCATCAGTGTAACAGGGGGCGTCAACACTGAAGCTTTCTTT
CDR3: CAISVTGGVNTEAFF
size: .
J: TRBJ1-1
V: TRBV10-3
D: TRBD1

DNA: TGTGCCAGCAGCTTTAAGGGAGCTAACTATGGCTACACCTTC
CDR3: CASSFKGANYGYTF
size: .
J: TRBJ1-2
V: TRBV7-9
D: .

DNA: TGTGCCAGCAGTTCGGACAGAGGCACAGATACGCAGTATTTT
CDR3: CASSSDRGTDTQYF
size: .
J: TRBJ2-3
V: TRBV6-5
D: .

DNA: TGTGCCAGCAGCTTAGATCGGCGGGGGGGCTCCTACGAGCAGTACTTC
CDR3: CASSLDRRGGSYEQYF
size: .
J: TRBJ2-7
V: TRBV11-3
D: TRBD2

DNA: TGTGCCAGCAGTTTAATTCCCGGGACAGCCACTGAAGCTTTCTTT
CDR3: CASSLIPGTATEAFF
size: .
J: TRBJ1-1
V: TRBV6-5
D: TRBD1

DNA: TGTGCCAGCAGCCGAACCGGGACAGGACGGATATATGGCTACACCTTC
CDR3: CASSRTGTGRIYGYTF
size: once
J: TRBJ1-2
V: TRBV3-1/TRBV3-2
D: TRBD1

DNA: TGTGCCAGCAGCCCCGGAGGGACTAGCGGGCATTTGGATACGCAGTATTTT
CDR3: CASSPGGTSGHLDTQYF
size: .
J: TRBJ2-3
V: TRBV7-9
D: TRBD2

DNA: TGCGCCAGCAAGCGGGGAGCGAACACCGGGGAGCTGTTTTTT
CDR3: CASKRGANTGELFF
size: .
J: TRBJ2-2
V: TRBV4-1
D: TRBD2

DNA: TGTGCCAGCAGCCCATTCGGGACTAGCGGTTACAATGAGCAGTTCTTC
CDR3: CASSPFGTSGYNEQFF
size: .
J: TRBJ2-1
V: TRBV11-2
D: TRBD2

DNA: TGTGCCAGCAGCTTTCAGCCGGCGGATCAGCCCCAGCATTTT
CDR3: CASSFQPADQPQHF
size: .
J: TRBJ1-5
V: TRBV5-6
D: .

DNA: TGTGCCAGCAGCGGGAGGGACGGGAATGAAAAACTGTTTTTT
CDR3: CASSGRDGNEKLFF
size: .
J: TRBJ1-4
V: TRBV5-6
D: .

DNA: TGTGCCAGCAGTGAATCACCGGGTCGGGGGGAAAAACTGTTTTTT
CDR3: CASSESPGRGEKLFF
size: .
J: TRBJ1-4
V: TRBV25-1
D: .

DNA: TGCGCCAGCAGCCAAGAGACCGGGACAGGGGGCGAGCAGCCCCAGCATTTT
CDR3: CASSQETGTGGEQPQHF
size: .
J: TRBJ1-5
V: TRBV4-1
D: TRBD1

DNA: TGCGCCAGCAGAACGACAGGGGGCGGAAACACCATATATTTT
CDR3: CASRTTGGGNTIYF
size: .
J: TRBJ1-3
V: TRBV5-1
D: TRBD1

DNA: TGCGCCAGCAGCCGTAACAAGCAGGGAAACTACGAGCAGTACTTC
CDR3: CASSRNKQGNYEQYF
size: .
J: TRBJ2-7
V: TRBV4-1
D: .

DNA: TGTGCCAGTAGTCTCACTCCCGGGTCAGGGAACTATGGCTACACCTTC
CDR3: CASSLTPGSGNYGYTF
size: .
J: TRBJ1-2
V: TRBV19
D: .

DNA: TGTGCCAGCAGCCCGTCTCTTAGCGGGCCGTCCTACGAGCAGTACTTC
CDR3: CASSPSLSGPSYEQYF
size: .
J: TRBJ2-7
V: TRBV11-2
D: TRBD2

DNA: TGTGCCTGGGACCGGGACAGGGTTGGTCACAATGAGCAGTTCTTC
CDR3: CAWDRDRVGHNEQFF
size: few
J: TRBJ2-1
V: TRBV30
D: TRBD1

DNA: TGTGCCAGTAGTATGGGTCCACAGGCGGGAGGAAATCAGCCCCAGCATTTT
CDR3: CASSMGPQAGGNQPQHF
size: .
J: TRBJ1-5
V: TRBV19
D: .

DNA: TGTGCCAGCAGCCCGCTGGCCCCGATCGACTTCAGCTCTGGAAACACCATATATTTT
CDR3: CASSPLAPIDFSSGNTIYF
size: .
J: TRBJ1-3
V: TRBV7-2
D: .

DNA: TGTGCCAGCAGCGCTGTCCCGCGCCAAGAGACCCAGTACTTC
CDR3: CASSAVPRQETQYF
size: .
J: TRBJ2-5
V: TRBV5-6
D: .

DNA: TGTGCCAGCAGCTTTGGAGGAAGCTACACTGAAGCTTTCTTT
CDR3: CASSFGGSYTEAFF
size: .
J: TRBJ1-1
V: TRBV7-9
D: .

DNA: TGTGCCAGCAGGAAAAGCGGACTCCTCGGTGGAAACACCATATATTTT
CDR3: CASRKSGLLGGNTIYF
size: .
J: TRBJ1-3
V: TRBV2
D: .